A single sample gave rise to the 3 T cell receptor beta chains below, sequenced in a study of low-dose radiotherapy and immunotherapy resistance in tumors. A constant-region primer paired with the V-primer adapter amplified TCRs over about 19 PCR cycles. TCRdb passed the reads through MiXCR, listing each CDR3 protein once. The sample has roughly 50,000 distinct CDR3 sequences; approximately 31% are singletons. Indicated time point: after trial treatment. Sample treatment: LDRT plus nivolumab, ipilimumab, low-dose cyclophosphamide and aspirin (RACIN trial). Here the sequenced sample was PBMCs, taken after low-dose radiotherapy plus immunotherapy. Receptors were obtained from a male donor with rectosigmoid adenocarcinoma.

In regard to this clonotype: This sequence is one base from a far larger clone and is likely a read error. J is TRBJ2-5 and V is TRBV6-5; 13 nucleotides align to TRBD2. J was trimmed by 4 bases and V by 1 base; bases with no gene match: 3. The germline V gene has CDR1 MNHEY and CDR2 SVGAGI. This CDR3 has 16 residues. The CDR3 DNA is TGTGCCAGCAGTTACTGGACTAGCGGGAGTGGAGAGACCCAGTACTTC. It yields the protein CASSYWTSGSGETQYF.

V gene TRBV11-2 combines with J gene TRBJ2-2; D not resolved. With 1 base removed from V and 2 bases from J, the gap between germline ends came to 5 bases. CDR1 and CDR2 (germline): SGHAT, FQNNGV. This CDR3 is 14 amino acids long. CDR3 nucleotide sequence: TGTGCCAGCAGCTTAGCCCAAAACACCGGGGAGCTGTTTTTT. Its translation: CASSLAQNTGELFF. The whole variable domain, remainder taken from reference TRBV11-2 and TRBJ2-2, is EAGVAQSPRYKIIEKRQSVAFWCNPISGHATLYWYQQILGQGPKLLIQFQNNGVVDDSQLPKDRFSAERLKGVDSTLKIQPAKLEDSAVYLCASSLAQNTGELFFGEGSRLTVL.

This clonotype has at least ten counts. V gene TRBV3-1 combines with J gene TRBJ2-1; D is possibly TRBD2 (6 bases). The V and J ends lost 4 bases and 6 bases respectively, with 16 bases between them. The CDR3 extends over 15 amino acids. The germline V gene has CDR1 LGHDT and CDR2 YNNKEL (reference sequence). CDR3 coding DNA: TGTGCCAGCAGCCCCTACCTAGCGAGGGTCAATGAGCAGTTCTTC. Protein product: CASSPYLARVNEQFF.